This TCR beta chain was found in a study of cytomegalovirus exposure and HLA in healthy donors. General observations from the study: As immune exposure information, only CMV serostatus was available.

The PCR employed 60 Vbeta primers together with 13 Jbeta primers. The repertoire was sequenced with immunoSEQ multiplex PCR; TCRdb's copy has only in-frame clones and lacks some. Of about 190,000 clones listed, just under 75% were seen once; the top ten hold approximately 3.1%. About this clone: The antigen is unknown.

The J segment lost 7 bases and the V segment lost 1 base, leaving 11 bases of the junction unmatched. CDR3 length: 16 amino acids. In germline, CDR1 is SNHLY, CDR2 FYNNEI. V is TRBV2 and J is TRBJ2-7; 9 nucleotides agree with TRBD1. Sample: PBMCs. The origin of this receptor is a woman in her thirties in good health and CMV-seropositive. The CDR3 DNA reads as TGTGCCAGCAGTGAAGATGGAAACAGGGGGCCGGAGGAGCAGTACTTC. The encoded protein is CASSEDGNRGPEEQYF.